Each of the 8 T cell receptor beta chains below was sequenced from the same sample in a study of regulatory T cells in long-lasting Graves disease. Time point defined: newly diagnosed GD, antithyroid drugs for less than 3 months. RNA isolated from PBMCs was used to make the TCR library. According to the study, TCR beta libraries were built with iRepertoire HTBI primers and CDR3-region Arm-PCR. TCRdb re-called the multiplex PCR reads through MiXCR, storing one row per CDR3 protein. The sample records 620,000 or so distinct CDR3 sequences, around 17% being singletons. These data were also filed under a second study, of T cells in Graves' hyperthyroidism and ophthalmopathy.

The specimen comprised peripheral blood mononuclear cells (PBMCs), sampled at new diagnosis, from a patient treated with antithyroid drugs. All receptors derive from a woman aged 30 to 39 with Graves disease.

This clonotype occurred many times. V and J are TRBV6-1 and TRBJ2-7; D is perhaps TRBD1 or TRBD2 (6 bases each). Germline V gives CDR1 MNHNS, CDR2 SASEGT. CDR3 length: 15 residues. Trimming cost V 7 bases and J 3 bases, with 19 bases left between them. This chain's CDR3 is CASKNEGGQNYEQYF. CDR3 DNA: TGTGCCAGCAAAAACGAAGGGGGGCAAAACTACGAGCAGTACTTC.

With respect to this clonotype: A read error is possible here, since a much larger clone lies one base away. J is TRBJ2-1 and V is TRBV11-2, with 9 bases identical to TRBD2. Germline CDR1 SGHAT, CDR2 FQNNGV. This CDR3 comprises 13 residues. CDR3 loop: CTSSLGREGLVFF. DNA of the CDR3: TGTACCAGCAGCTTAGGGCGGGAGGGCCTGGTGTTCTTC. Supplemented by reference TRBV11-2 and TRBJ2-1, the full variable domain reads EAGVAQSPRYKIIEKRQSVAFWCNPISGHATLYWYQQILGQGPKLLIQFQNNGVVDDSQLPKDRFSAERLKGVDSTLKIQPAKLEDSAVYLCTSSLGREGLVFFGPGTRLTVL.

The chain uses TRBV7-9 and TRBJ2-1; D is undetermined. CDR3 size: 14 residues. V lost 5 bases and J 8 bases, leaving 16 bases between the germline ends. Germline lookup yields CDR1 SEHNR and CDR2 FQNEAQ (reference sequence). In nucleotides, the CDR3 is TGTGCCAGCAGCCCCCCCGCACGGACCTATGAGCAGTTCTTC. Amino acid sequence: CASSPPARTYEQFF. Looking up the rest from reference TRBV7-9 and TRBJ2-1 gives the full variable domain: DTGVSQNPRHKITKRGQNVTFRCDPISEHNRLYWYRQTLGQGPEFLTYFQNEAQLEKSRLLSDRFSAERPKGSFSTLEIQRTEQGDSAMYLCASSPPARTYEQFFGPGTRLTVL.

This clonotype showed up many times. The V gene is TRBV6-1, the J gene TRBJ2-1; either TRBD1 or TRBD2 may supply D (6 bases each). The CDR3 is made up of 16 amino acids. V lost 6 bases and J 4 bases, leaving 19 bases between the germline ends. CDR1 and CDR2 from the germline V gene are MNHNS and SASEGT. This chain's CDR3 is CASREPGAEGYNEQFF. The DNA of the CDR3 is TGTGCCAGCAGGGAACCGGGGGCTGAAGGATACAATGAGCAGTTCTTC.

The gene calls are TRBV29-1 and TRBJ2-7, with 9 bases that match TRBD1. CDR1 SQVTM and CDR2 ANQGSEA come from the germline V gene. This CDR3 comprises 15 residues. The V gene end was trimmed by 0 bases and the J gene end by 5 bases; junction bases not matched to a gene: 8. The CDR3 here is CSVEERGTGRHEQYF. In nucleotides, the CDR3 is TGCAGCGTTGAAGAGAGGGGGACAGGGCGACACGAGCAGTACTTC.

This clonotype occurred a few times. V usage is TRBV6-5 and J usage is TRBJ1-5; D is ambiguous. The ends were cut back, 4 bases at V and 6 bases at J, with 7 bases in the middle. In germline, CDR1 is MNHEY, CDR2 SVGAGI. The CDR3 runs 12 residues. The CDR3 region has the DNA TGTGCCAGCAGTTCCCCGAGTCAGCCCCAGCATTTT. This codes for CASSSPSQPQHF.

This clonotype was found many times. The CDR3 region has the DNA TGTGCCAGCAGCTTAGATCGCATGGGACTAGCGGTCGTCGGGGATACGCAGTATTTT. Amino acids: CASSLDRMGLAVVGDTQYF. The gene calls are TRBV11-3 and TRBJ2-3; 11 nucleotides line up with TRBD2. V shed 0 bases, J shed 6 bases, and the junction held 14 bases outside the gene matches. The CDR3 loop spans 19 amino acids. CDR1 is SGHNT, CDR2 YENEEA, per germline.

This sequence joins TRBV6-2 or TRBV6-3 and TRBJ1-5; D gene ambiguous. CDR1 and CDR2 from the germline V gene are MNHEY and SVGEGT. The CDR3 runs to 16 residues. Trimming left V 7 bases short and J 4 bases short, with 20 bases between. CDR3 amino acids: CASTDQARVLNQPQHF. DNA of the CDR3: TGTGCCAGCACCGATCAGGCGCGGGTGTTAAATCAGCCCCAGCATTTT.